Below, one TCR beta chain is given with its context. Its antigen is undetermined. The source of the sample is a study of shared clonotypes between healthy human individuals. Notes on the study in general: A reduction in generation probabilities was seen for non-shared clonotypes relative to those shared by all four donors.

Clones were sequenced by immunoSEQ multiplex PCR, and TCRdb holds only the in-frame ones, with some missing. Among millions of clones listed, 85% to 95% were seen once. CDR3 length: 13 residues. Germline lookup yields CDR1 MNHEY and CDR2 SMNVEV (reference sequence). V lost 3 bases and J lost 6; bases outside the gene matches: 3. Naive CD8 isolation took CD45RO-negative cells positively selected for CCR7 and excluded terminally differentiated effector memory CD45RA+ cells. The specimen was naive CD8+ T cells sorted from blood. This clonotype was obtained from a man between 18 and 35 years old in good health. This sequence joins TRBV27 and TRBJ1-2; TRBD1 matches 8 bases. CDR3 sequence: CASSLAGGDGYTF. CDR3 coding DNA: TGTGCCAGCAGTTTGGCAGGGGGCGATGGCTACACCTTC.